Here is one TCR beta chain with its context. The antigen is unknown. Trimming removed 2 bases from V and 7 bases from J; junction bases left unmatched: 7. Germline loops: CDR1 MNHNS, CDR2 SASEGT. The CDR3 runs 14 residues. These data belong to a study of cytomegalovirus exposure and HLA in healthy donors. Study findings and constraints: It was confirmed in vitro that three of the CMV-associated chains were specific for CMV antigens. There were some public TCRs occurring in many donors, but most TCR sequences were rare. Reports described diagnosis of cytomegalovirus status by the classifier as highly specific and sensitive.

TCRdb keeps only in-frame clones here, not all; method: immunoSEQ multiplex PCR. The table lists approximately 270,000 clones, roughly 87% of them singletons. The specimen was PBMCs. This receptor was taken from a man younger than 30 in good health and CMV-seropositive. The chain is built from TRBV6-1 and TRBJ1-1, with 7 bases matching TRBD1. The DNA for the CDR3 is TGTGCCAGCAGTGAACAGAGACAGGGAGATGAAGCTTTCTTT. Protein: CASSEQRQGDEAFF.